Following are 21 T cell receptor beta chains from one sample sequenced in a study of identifying expanded T cells in peripheral blood (dated by TCRdb to about 2019). Receptor libraries were prepared by the immunoSEQ multiplex PCR assay. The immuneACCESS repertoire file appears here via TCRdb, limited to in-frame rearrangements. These files lack a portion of the clones; in checked studies, under half of the deficit traces to unresolved V genes, and the cause of the others is not known. Within this sample are around 66,000 clones, with more than 75% of them counted one time only. The top ten constitute about 4.5% of the sample. Sequenced: blood. Source of these receptors: a person aged 18 to 70 in good health.

DNA for the CDR3: TGTGCCAGCAGGGGACTAGCGGGGGTAGATACGCAGTATTTT. Protein product: CASRGLAGVDTQYF. The rearrangement joins TRBV6-5 to TRBJ2-3; 14 positions match TRBD2. Trimming removed 6 bases from V and 5 bases from J; junction bases left unmatched: 1. CDR1 and CDR2 from the germline V gene are MNHEY and SVGAGI. The CDR3 is made up of 14 amino acids.

This clone was counted once. The chain carries TRBV6-5 and TRBJ2-7; D uncertain. Trimming took 4 bases from V and 4 from J, leaving 5 bases between them. The CDR3 extends over 11 amino acids. CDR1 and CDR2 from the germline V gene are MNHEY and SVGAGI. The CDR3 DNA follows: TGTGCCAGCAGTTCCCTATACGAGCAGTACTTC. Residues: CASSSLYEQYF.

This chain joins TRBV5-1 and TRBJ2-1, with D unclear. CDR3 length: 13 amino acids. Germline assignment: CDR1 SGHRS and CDR2 YFSETQ. V was cut by 7 bases and J by 4 bases, with 12 bases left in between. The DNA for the CDR3 is TGCGCCAGCTCCCCTCAGGCGTACAATGAGCAGTTCTTC. This sequence encodes CASSPQAYNEQFF.

The rearrangement uses TRBV2 and TRBJ2-3; 8 bases align to TRBD2. The CDR3 extends over 14 amino acids. With V trimmed by 5 bases and J by 2 bases, 3 bases remained unmatched. Germline CDR1 is SNHLY and CDR2 is FYNNEI. CDR3 DNA: TGTGCCAGCAGTCCTAGCGGGTACACAGATACGCAGTATTTT. It is translated as CASSPSGYTDTQYF.

The chain joins TRBV7-8 to TRBJ2-3; TRBD1 is a possible D gene (6 bases). Germline values: CDR1 SGHVS, CDR2 FQNEAQ. The CDR3 contains 17 residues. The CDR3 is CASSPQGGSTSTDTQYF. The CDR3 DNA reads TGTGCTTCCAGCCCCCAAGGGGGTAGTACTAGCACAGATACGCAGTATTTT.

The rearrangement uses TRBV28 and TRBJ2-7; D ambiguous. The ends were cut back, 6 bases at V and 3 bases at J, with 12 bases in the middle. CDR1 MDHEN and CDR2 SYDVKM come from the germline V gene. The length of the CDR3 is 13 residues. The CDR3 DNA reads as TGTGCCAGCAGCCCTCCCAACGGCTACGAGCAGTACTTC. Translating gives CASSPPNGYEQYF.

The chain employs TRBV28 and TRBJ1-1; D not certain. The germline V and J ends were trimmed by 10 bases and 5 bases, with 14 bases remaining between them. The CDR3 spans 12 residues. CDR1 MDHEN and CDR2 SYDVKM come from the germline V gene. The CDR3 spells CATQKGGTEAFF. In DNA, the CDR3 is TGTGCCACCCAGAAGGGTGGTACTGAAGCTTTCTTT.

This chain links TRBV30 with TRBJ1-5, with D possibly matching TRBD1 (5 bases). Germline V CDR1 and CDR2: GTSNPN, SVGIG (reference sequence). V gave up 3 bases and J gave up 4 bases, with 10 bases separating them. The CDR3 contains 13 residues. Here the CDR3 DNA reads TGTGCCTGGAGGGGCAGGGATAATCAGCCCCAGCATTTT. This sequence encodes CAWRGRDNQPQHF.

The chain employs TRBV19 and TRBJ1-2; TRBD1 agrees at 10 bases. This CDR3 is 17 amino acids long. Germline trimming cut 3 bases from V and 1 base from J; bases unmatched to any gene: 8. Looked up from germline, CDR1 is LNHDA and CDR2 is SQIVND (reference sequence). CDR3 sequence reads: CASSIVTGGLLNYGYTF. The CDR3 DNA sequence: TGTGCCAGTAGTATTGTGACAGGGGGCCTTCTTAACTATGGCTACACCTTC.

V and J are TRBV7-6 and TRBJ1-4; D not resolved. V was shortened by 5 bases and J by 2 bases, with 15 bases between the two germline ends. The CDR3 is made up of 16 amino acids. The germline CDR1 and CDR2 sequences are SGHVS and FNYEAQ. CDR3 region: CASSRLGLGTNEKLFF. Written as DNA, the CDR3 is TGTGCCAGCAGCCGCTTGGGGTTAGGGACTAATGAAAAACTGTTTTTT.

The gene calls are TRBV5-1 and TRBJ2-3, with TRBD2 matching 10 bases. The CDR3 extends over 16 amino acids. J lost 5 bases, V lost 0 bases, and 6 bases had no gene match. Germline assignment: CDR1 SGHRS and CDR2 YFSETQ. The CDR3 DNA sequence: TGCGCCAGCAGCTTGGCAGTAGCGGGGGGAAGAGATACGCAGTATTTT. Translation gives CASSLAVAGGRDTQYF.

CDR3 nucleotide sequence: TGTGCCAGCAGTGAAGGGGGACAGGGTGTAAACATTCAGTACTTC. It is translated as CASSEGGQGVNIQYF. The chain is built from TRBV2 and TRBJ2-4, with 9 bases fitting TRBD1. The germline CDR1 and CDR2 sequences are SNHLY and FYNNEI. The V gene end was trimmed by 1 base and the J gene end by 6 bases; junction bases not matched to a gene: 4. The CDR3 sequence is 15 residues long.

The chain employs TRBV6-4 and TRBJ2-1, with 8 bases fitting TRBD2. Unmatched junction bases numbered 6, after V lost 5 bases and J lost 3 bases. Per the germline V gene, CDR1 is MRHNA and CDR2 is SNTAGT. The CDR3 has 15 amino acids. The CDR3 coding sequence is TGTGCCAGCAGTTTGGGACTAGGGCGCTACAATGAGCAGTTCTTC. Protein sequence: CASSLGLGRYNEQFF.

In its sample, this clone was seen a few times. Additional DNA sequences in this sample encode the identical CDR3. This chain connects TRBV5-1 to TRBJ1-4, with 7 bases identical to TRBD1. The CDR3 covers 14 residues. CDR1 is SGHRS and CDR2 is YFSETQ in the germline V gene. After removal of 1 base from V and 3 bases from J, the junction contained 0 bases not matched to a gene. CDR3 nucleotides: TGCGCCAGCAGCTTGCAGGGGGCTAATGAAAAACTGTTTTTT. This sequence encodes CASSLQGANEKLFF.

CDR3 bases: TGTGCCAGCAGGGGGGGGCGCAATGTTTACGAGCAGTACTTC. Amino acid sequence: CASRGGRNVYEQYF. This chain uses TRBV2 with TRBJ2-7; TRBD2 might be the D (7 bases). CDR1 and CDR2 (germline): SNHLY, FYNNEI. The CDR3 covers 14 residues. V dropped 6 bases and J dropped 4 bases, with 16 bases sitting between them.

The CDR3 DNA is TGTGCCAGCAGTGATTTGCAGGGGTGGCAGCCCCAGCATTTT. Translation: CASSDLQGWQPQHF. The rearrangement uses TRBV6-1 and TRBJ1-5; D is perhaps TRBD1 (6 bases). From germline, CDR1 is MNHNS and CDR2 SASEGT. CDR3 length equals 14 residues. V dropped 3 bases and J dropped 7 bases, with 13 bases sitting between them.

The genes are TRBV29-1 and TRBJ1-6; unclear D gene. The germline gives CDR1 SQVTM, CDR2 ANQGSEA. Trimming pared 6 bases from V and 2 bases from J, leaving 11 bases between. This CDR3 is 14 amino acids long. The DNA for the CDR3 is TGCAGCGTGCGCGGACTTACCTATAATTCACCCCTCCACTTT. Protein sequence: CSVRGLTYNSPLHF.

V gene TRBV18 combines with J gene TRBJ1-1; 11 bases fit TRBD1. This CDR3 has 16 residues. V lost 3 bases to trimming and J lost 3 bases; unmatched junction nucleotides: 6. CDR1 KGHSH and CDR2 LQKENI come from the germline V gene. The chain's CDR3 is CASSPAGTGGHTEAFF. The CDR3 nucleotides are TGTGCCAGCTCACCGGCCGGGACAGGGGGGCACACTGAAGCTTTCTTT.

This clone was observed a single time. The rearrangement links TRBV10-2 to TRBJ1-5; TRBD1 aligns across 10 bases. J gave up 5 bases and V 8 bases, and 9 bases lay outside the gene matches. The CDR3 length is 15 residues. Germline lookup yields CDR1 WSHSY and CDR2 SAAADI. The CDR3 loop is CASGTDRGYDQPQHF. CDR3 nucleotides: TGCGCCAGCGGGACGGACAGGGGGTACGATCAGCCCCAGCATTTT.

The genes are TRBV9 and TRBJ2-1; D call uncertain. The V and J ends lost 0 bases and 3 bases respectively, with 13 bases between them. Germline values: CDR1 SGDLS, CDR2 YYNGEE. This CDR3 has 16 residues. The CDR3 is CASSVGGRLSYNEQFF. In DNA form, the CDR3 reads TGTGCCAGCAGCGTAGGGGGAAGGCTAAGCTACAATGAGCAGTTCTTC.

The rearrangement uses TRBV7-5 and TRBJ2-7; whether TRBD2, the table's D call, matches the DNA was not checked. TRBV7-5 is a listed pseudogene. The CDR3 totals 15 residues. DNA of the CDR3: TGTGTCAGAGCCCCCCGTCGGGAGATATGGAACGAGCAGTACTTC. It yields the protein CVRAPRREIWNEQYF.